This entry lists 22 T cell receptor beta chains sequenced from one sample in a study of neurological immune-mediated disorders. TCRdb recomputed calls from the 5' RACE reads with MiXCR, one row per CDR3 protein. There are approximately 30,000 distinct CDR3 sequences in the sample; around 5.9% occur only once, and roughly 2% lies in the top ten. The sequenced material came from CD4+ T cells from blood. The receptors derive from a woman between 45 and 65 years old in good health.

This chain joins TRBV24-1 and TRBJ2-1, with 9 bases matching TRBD2. Looked up from germline, CDR1 is KGHDR and CDR2 is SFDVKD. Trimming took 3 bases from V and 4 from J; bases not matched to a gene: 9. CDR3 length: 17 amino acids. The DNA for the CDR3 is TGTGCCACCAGTGATAGCTGGGGCGGGGGGGCATACAATGAGCAGTTCTTC. It specifies CATSDSWGGGAYNEQFF.

This clonotype occurred many times. The chain joins TRBV15 to TRBJ2-2; D ambiguous. CDR1 and CDR2 (germline): LNHNV, YYDKDF (reference sequence). This CDR3 has 13 residues. V was trimmed by 0 bases and J by 3 bases, leaving 2 bases between them. CDR3 coding DNA: TGTGCCACCAGCAGAGAGTACACCGGGGAGCTGTTTTTT. It codes for CATSREYTGELFF.

This clonotype was counted at least ten times. The V gene is TRBV29-1, the J gene TRBJ2-5; D not certain. This CDR3 is 13 amino acids long. V lost 3 bases, J lost 0 bases, and 8 bases lay in between. Germline CDR1 SQVTM, CDR2 ANQGSEA. The CDR3 sequence is CSVESRNQETQYF. Written as DNA, the CDR3 is TGCAGCGTTGAGTCCCGTAACCAAGAGACCCAGTACTTC.

This clonotype was found many times. CDR3: CASSLQGSEKLFF. DNA for the CDR3: TGTGCCAGCAGTTTACAGGGTAGTGAAAAACTGTTTTTT. The gene calls are TRBV12-3 or TRBV12-4 and TRBJ1-4; possibly TRBD1 for D (5 bases). V was trimmed by 2 bases and J by 7 bases, leaving 8 bases between them. The CDR3 runs 13 residues.

The gene calls are TRBV19 and TRBJ1-2; TRBD1 agrees at 8 bases. CDR3 size: 13 residues. V was clipped by 5 bases and J by 7 bases; unmatched bases: 6. Germline CDR1 is LNHDA and CDR2 is SQIVND (reference sequence). The CDR3 loop is CASSSTGALGYTF. DNA for the CDR3: TGTGCCAGTAGTTCGACAGGGGCGCTTGGCTACACCTTC.

V and J are TRBV9 and TRBJ1-5; D is uncertain. V lost 0 bases, J lost 4 bases, and 5 bases lay in between. This CDR3 has 13 residues. CDR1 SGDLS and CDR2 YYNGEE come from the germline V gene. The CDR3 sequence: CASSVEVNQPQHF. CDR3 nucleotides: TGTGCCAGCAGCGTAGAGGTAAATCAGCCCCAGCATTTT.

This clonotype was recorded many times. The gene calls are TRBV15 and TRBJ2-1; the match to TRBD1 covers 7 bases. The V gene's germline CDR1 is LNHNV and CDR2 YYDKDF (reference sequence). With V trimmed by 0 bases and J by 4 bases, 9 bases remained unmatched. This CDR3 spans 17 amino acids. The CDR3 region is CATSRDRAGGFYNEQFF. CDR3 sequence (DNA): TGTGCCACCAGCAGAGATCGCGCAGGGGGTTTTTACAATGAGCAGTTCTTC.

This clonotype was detected many times. J is TRBJ1-1 and V is TRBV18; perhaps TRBD1 as D (5 bases). Trimming shortened V by 3 bases and J by 7 bases, and 18 bases separated the two germline ends. The CDR3 totals 15 residues. The V gene's germline CDR1 is KGHSH and CDR2 LQKENI. Here the CDR3 DNA reads TGTGCCAGCTCACCCCTCCGGGACCGCGGACTTGAAGCTTTCTTT. Translating it yields CASSPLRDRGLEAFF.

This clonotype is labeled as medium-sized. The chain uses TRBV10-3 and TRBJ1-4; D is uncertain. Trimming removed 8 bases at V and 7 bases at J, with 14 bases between. The CDR3 extends over 13 amino acids. Germline V CDR1 and CDR2: ENHRY, SYGVKD. The CDR3 region is CAISGEVGEKLFF. DNA for the CDR3: TGTGCCATCTCAGGAGAGGTCGGTGAAAAACTGTTTTTT.

This clonotype was picked up many times. As DNA, the CDR3 is TGCAGCAGTCCAGGACCAAACTCCTACGAGCAGTACTTC. Its protein product is CSSPGPNSYEQYF. V gene TRBV20-1 combines with J gene TRBJ2-7; D remains ambiguous. Germline V lookup: CDR1 DFQATT, CDR2 SNEGSKA (reference sequence). This CDR3 comprises 13 residues.

This clonotype was counted at least ten times. The V and J genes are TRBV10-3 and TRBJ2-3; D uncertain. The length of the CDR3 is 13 residues. V was trimmed by 4 bases and J by 0 bases, leaving 5 bases between them. CDR1 and CDR2 (germline): ENHRY, SYGVKD. The CDR3 DNA reads as TGTGCCATCAGTGGGCAGAGCACAGATACGCAGTATTTT. Protein: CAISGQSTDTQYF.

Many counts were recorded for this clonotype. The chain combines TRBV28 with TRBJ2-6, with D unresolved. V lost 8 bases and J 1 base, leaving 21 bases between the germline ends. This CDR3 is 18 amino acids long. Germline loops: CDR1 MDHEN, CDR2 SYDVKM. The CDR3 bases are TGTGCCAGCCTCCCCCCGGGCAGGAGAAGATCTGGGGCCAACGTCCTGACTTTC. It translates to CASLPPGRRRSGANVLTF.

This clonotype was picked up many times. The chain has TRBV20-1 and TRBJ1-2; 9 bases are shared with TRBD1. V was clipped by 4 bases and J by 8 bases; unmatched bases: 17. Germline-derived CDR1 and CDR2 are DFQATT and SNEGSKA (reference sequence). The CDR3 spans 16 residues. The CDR3 spells CSATQAGKQGARGYTF. The CDR3 DNA reads as TGCAGTGCTACCCAGGCGGGTAAACAGGGGGCGCGCGGCTACACCTTC.

This clonotype qualifies as medium-sized. This chain uses TRBV29-1 with TRBJ2-1, with D uncertain. Per germline, CDR1 SQVTM and CDR2 ANQGSEA. CDR3 length: 12 residues. The V and J ends lost 7 bases and 7 bases respectively, with 14 bases between them. The DNA for the CDR3 is TGCAGCGCCGAACATCTAGAAAATGAGCAGTTCTTC. Translated: CSAEHLENEQFF.

This clonotype has at least ten counts. The chain is built from TRBV6-6 and TRBJ1-4, with a tentative D call TRBD1 (5 bases). CDR1 and CDR2 from the germline V gene are MNHNY and SVGAGI (reference sequence). The CDR3 length is 14 residues. Between the trimmed V and J ends, which lost 1 base and 8 bases, there was a span of 11 bases. The CDR3 bases are TGTGCCAGCAGTTACTTGGGGCGGGGGGAAAAACTGTTTTTT. It specifies CASSYLGRGEKLFF.

There are many counts of this clonotype. The rearrangement uses TRBV7-8 and TRBJ2-5; tentatively, D is TRBD1 or TRBD2 (7 bases each). This CDR3 contains 14 residues. Trimming took off 3 bases at V and 5 bases at J, with 13 bases between the two ends. CDR1 SGHVS and CDR2 FQNEAQ come from the germline V gene. The CDR3 here is CASSFGTAGETQYF. DNA for the CDR3: TGTGCCAGCAGCTTTGGGACAGCGGGGGAGACCCAGTACTTC.

This clonotype has more than one count but fewer than ten. CDR3 sequence reads: CSALGGGDEQYF. DNA of the CDR3: TGCAGCGCGCTTGGGGGGGGCGACGAGCAGTACTTC. The chain carries TRBV29-1 and TRBJ2-7; weak D call: TRBD2 (7 bases). CDR1 is SQVTM, CDR2 ANQGSEA, per germline. Deletions cut 7 bases from V and 5 bases from J, with 15 bases between. CDR3 length: 12 amino acids.

The sample holds many counts of this clonotype. The rearrangement joins TRBV5-1 to TRBJ1-4; TRBD1 aligns across 9 bases. Germline V CDR1 and CDR2: SGHRS, YFSETQ. The V gene end was trimmed by 1 base and the J gene end by 8 bases; junction bases not matched to a gene: 6. This CDR3 spans 15 amino acids. As DNA, the CDR3 is TGCGCCAGCAGCTTGACAGGGGGCGCGGGAGAAAAACTGTTTTTT. Translation gives CASSLTGGAGEKLFF. Full variable domain (outside the CDR3, taken from reference TRBV5-1 and TRBJ1-4): KAGVTQTPRYLIKTRGQQVTLSCSPISGHRSVSWYQQTPGQGLQFLFEYFSETQRNKGNFPGRFSGRQFSNSRSEMNVSTLELGDSALYLCASSLTGGAGEKLFFGSGTQLSVL.

This clonotype was observed at least ten times. V is TRBV12-3 or TRBV12-4 and J is TRBJ2-2, with 8 positions matching TRBD2. V shed 6 bases, J shed 4 bases, and the junction held 10 bases outside the gene matches. The CDR3 contains 16 residues. The CDR3 reads CASRKSGTRGTGELFF. For the CDR3, the DNA is TGTGCCAGCAGAAAATCCGGGACTAGAGGCACCGGGGAGCTGTTTTTT.

In its sample, this clonotype was seen many times. The rearrangement links TRBV20-1 to TRBJ2-1; 11 bases are shared with TRBD2. With V trimmed by 6 bases and J by 4 bases, 8 bases remained unmatched. The CDR3 has 15 residues. The germline V gene has CDR1 DFQATT and CDR2 SNEGSKA (reference sequence). The CDR3, as DNA: TGCAGTGCGTCCGCTAGCGGGAGGTTTTACAATGAGCAGTTCTTC. This translates into CSASASGRFYNEQFF.

This clonotype was seen repeatedly, ten times or more. The gene calls are TRBV5-1 and TRBJ1-5; 7 positions agree with TRBD1. CDR1 is SGHRS, CDR2 YFSETQ, per germline. The ends lost 0 bases at V and 2 bases at J; junction bases unmatched: 2. The CDR3 has 15 residues. CDR3 protein: CASSLGTGGNQPQHF. DNA for the CDR3: TGCGCCAGCAGCTTGGGAACAGGGGGCAATCAGCCCCAGCATTTT.

This clonotype showed up many times. The chain links TRBV25-1 to TRBJ2-2; 7 positions agree with TRBD2. Germline V CDR1 and CDR2: MGHDK, SYGVNS. V shed 8 bases and J 6 bases; nucleotides not matched to a gene: 15. This CDR3 is 16 amino acids long. The CDR3 spells CASSLLGEGLAGELFF. CDR3 DNA sequence: TGTGCCAGCTCCCTCTTGGGGGAGGGCCTTGCCGGGGAGCTGTTTTTT.